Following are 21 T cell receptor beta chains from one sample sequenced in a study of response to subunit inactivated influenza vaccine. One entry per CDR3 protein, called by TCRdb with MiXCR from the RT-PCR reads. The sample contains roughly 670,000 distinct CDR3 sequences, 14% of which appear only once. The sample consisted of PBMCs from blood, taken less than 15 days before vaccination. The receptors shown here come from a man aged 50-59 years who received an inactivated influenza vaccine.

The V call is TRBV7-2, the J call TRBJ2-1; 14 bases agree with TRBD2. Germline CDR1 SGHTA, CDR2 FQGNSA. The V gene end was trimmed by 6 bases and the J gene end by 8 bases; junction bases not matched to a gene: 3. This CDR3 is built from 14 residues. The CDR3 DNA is TGTGCCAGCAGTTGGACTAGCGGGGGGCATGAGCAGTTCTTC. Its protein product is CASSWTSGGHEQFF. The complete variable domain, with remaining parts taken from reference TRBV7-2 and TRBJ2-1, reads GAGVSQSPSNKVTEKGKDVELRCDPISGHTALYWYRQSLGQGLEFLIYFQGNSAPDKSGLPSDRFSAERTGGSVSTLTIQRTQQEDSAVYLCASSWTSGGHEQFFGPGTRLTVL.

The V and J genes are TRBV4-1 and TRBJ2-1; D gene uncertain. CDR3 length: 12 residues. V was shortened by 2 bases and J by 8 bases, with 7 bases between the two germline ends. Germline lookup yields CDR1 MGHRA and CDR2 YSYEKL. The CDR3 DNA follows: TGCGCCAGCAGCCAAACAAATCATGAGCAGTTCTTC. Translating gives CASSQTNHEQFF.

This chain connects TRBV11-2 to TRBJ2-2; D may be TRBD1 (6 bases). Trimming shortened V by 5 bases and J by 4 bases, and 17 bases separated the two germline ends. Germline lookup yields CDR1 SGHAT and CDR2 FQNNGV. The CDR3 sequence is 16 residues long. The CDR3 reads CASSRGQTLSTGELFF. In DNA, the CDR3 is TGTGCCAGCAGCCGAGGACAGACCCTAAGCACCGGGGAGCTGTTTTTT.

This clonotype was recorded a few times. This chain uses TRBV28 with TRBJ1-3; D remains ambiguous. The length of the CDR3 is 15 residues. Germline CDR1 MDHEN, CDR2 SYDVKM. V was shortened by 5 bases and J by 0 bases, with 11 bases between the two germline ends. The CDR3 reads CASSTRLASGNTIYF. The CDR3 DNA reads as TGTGCCAGCAGTACCCGGTTGGCCTCTGGAAACACCATATATTTT.

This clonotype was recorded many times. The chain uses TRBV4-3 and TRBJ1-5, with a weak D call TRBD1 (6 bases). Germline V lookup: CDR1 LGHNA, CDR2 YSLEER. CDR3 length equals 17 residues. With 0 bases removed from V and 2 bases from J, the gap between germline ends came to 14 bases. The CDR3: CASSQDFGGWGNQPQHF. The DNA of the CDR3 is TGCGCCAGCAGCCAAGATTTTGGGGGCTGGGGCAATCAGCCCCAGCATTTT.

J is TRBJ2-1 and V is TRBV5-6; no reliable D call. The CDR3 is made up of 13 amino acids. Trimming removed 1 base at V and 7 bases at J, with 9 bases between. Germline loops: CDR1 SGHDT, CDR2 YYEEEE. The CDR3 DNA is TGTGCCAGCAGCTTGTTTATGGGGAATGAGCAGTTCTTC. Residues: CASSLFMGNEQFF.

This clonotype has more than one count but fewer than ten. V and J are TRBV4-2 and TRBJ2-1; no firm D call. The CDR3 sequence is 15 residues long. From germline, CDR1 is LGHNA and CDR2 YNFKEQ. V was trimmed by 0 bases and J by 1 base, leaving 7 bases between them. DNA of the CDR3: TGTGCCAGCAGCCAAGATTGGGGTTCCTACAATGAGCAGTTCTTC. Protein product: CASSQDWGSYNEQFF.

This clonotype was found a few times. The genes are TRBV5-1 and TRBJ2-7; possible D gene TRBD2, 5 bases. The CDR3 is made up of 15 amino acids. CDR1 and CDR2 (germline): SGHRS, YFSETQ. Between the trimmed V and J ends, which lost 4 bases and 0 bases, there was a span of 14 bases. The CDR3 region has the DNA TGCGCCAGCAGCGCCCTGACGGGGAGCTCCTACGAGCAGTACTTC. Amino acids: CASSALTGSSYEQYF.

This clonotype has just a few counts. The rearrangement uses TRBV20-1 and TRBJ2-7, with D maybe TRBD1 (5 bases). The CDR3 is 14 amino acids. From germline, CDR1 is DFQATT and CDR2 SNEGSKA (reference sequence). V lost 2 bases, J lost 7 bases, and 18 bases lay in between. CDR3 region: CSARFPGLVNEQYF. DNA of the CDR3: TGCAGTGCTAGATTCCCAGGGCTGGTTAATGAGCAGTACTTC.

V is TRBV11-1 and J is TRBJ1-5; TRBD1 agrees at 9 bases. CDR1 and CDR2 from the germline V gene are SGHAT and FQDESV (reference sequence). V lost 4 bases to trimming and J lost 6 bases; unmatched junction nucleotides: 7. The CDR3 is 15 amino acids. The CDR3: CASSSPGQGTQPQHF. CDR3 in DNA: TGTGCCAGCAGCTCCCCCGGACAGGGGACTCAGCCCCAGCATTTT. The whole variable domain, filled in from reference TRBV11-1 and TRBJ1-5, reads EAEVAQSPRYKITEKSQAVAFWCDPISGHATLYWYRQILGQGPELLVQFQDESVVDDSQLPKDRFSAERLKGVDSTLKIQPAELGDSAMYLCASSSPGQGTQPQHFGDGTRLSIL.

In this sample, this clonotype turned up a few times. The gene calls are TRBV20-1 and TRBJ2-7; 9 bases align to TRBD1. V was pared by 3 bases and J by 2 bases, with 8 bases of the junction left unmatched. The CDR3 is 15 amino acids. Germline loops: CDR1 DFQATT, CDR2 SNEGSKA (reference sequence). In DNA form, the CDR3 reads TGCAGTGCTAGTGCGACGGGACAGGGAACCTACGAGCAGTACTTC. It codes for CSASATGQGTYEQYF.

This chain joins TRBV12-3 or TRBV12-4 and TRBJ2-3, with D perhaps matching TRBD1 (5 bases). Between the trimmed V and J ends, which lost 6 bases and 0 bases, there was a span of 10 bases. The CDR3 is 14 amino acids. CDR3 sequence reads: CASSRTLSTDTQYF. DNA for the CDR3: TGTGCCAGCAGCCGGACACTGAGCACAGATACGCAGTATTTT.

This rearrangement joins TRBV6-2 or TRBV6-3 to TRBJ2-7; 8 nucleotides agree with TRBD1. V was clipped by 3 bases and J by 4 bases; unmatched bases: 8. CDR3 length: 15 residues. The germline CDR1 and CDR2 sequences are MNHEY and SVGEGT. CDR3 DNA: TGTGCCAGCAGTTATTGGAGGACAGGGAGGTACGAGCAGTACTTC. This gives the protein CASSYWRTGRYEQYF.

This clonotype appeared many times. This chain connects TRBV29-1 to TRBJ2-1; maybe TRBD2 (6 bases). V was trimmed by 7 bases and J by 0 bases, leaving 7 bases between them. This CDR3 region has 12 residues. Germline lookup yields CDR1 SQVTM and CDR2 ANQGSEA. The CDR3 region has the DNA TGCAGCGGGAGGGGCTCCTACAATGAGCAGTTCTTC. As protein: CSGRGSYNEQFF.

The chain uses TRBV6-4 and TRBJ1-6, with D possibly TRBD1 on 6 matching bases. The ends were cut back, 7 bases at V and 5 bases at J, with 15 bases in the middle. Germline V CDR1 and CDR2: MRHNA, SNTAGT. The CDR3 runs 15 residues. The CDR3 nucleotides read TGTGCCAGCAAATCCGGGGCAGGGGATAATTCACCCCTCCACTTT. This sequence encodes CASKSGAGDNSPLHF.

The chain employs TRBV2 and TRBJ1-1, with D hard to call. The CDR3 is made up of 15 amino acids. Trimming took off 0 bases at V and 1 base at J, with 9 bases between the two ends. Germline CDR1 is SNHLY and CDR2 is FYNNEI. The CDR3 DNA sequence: TGTGCCAGCAGTGAAGCGCTTCGGGGGAACACTGAAGCTTTCTTT. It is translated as CASSEALRGNTEAFF. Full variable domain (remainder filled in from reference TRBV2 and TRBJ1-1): EPEVTQTPSHQVTQMGQEVILRCVPISNHLYFYWYRQILGQKVEFLVSFYNNEISEKSEIFDDQFSVERPDGSNFTLKIRSTKLEDSAMYFCASSEALRGNTEAFFGQGTRLTVV.

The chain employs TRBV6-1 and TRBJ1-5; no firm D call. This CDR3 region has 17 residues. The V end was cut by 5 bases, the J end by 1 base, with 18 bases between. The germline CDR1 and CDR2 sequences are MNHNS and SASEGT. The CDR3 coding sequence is TGTGCCAGCAGTAAAAGGACGTCCCTGGGAAGCAATCAGCCCCAGCATTTT. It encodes CASSKRTSLGSNQPQHF.

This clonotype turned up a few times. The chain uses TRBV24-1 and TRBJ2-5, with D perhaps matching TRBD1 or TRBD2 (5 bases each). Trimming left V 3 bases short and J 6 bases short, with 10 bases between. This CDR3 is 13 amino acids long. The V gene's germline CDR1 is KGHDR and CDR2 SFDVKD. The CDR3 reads CATSDGGSKTQYF. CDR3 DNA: TGTGCCACCAGTGATGGGGGAAGTAAGACCCAGTACTTC.

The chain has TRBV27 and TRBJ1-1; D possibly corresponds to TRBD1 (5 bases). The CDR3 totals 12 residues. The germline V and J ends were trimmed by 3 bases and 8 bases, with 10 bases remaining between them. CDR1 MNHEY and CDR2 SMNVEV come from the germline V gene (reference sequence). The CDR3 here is CASSFDRGEAFF. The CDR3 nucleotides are TGTGCCAGCAGTTTTGATCGGGGGGAAGCTTTCTTT.

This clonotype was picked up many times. The CDR3 spells CASSGGTSYEQYF. CDR3 nucleotides: TGCGCCAGCAGCGGCGGGACCTCCTACGAGCAGTACTTC. This sequence joins TRBV5-1 and TRBJ2-7; possible D gene TRBD2, 6 bases. The CDR3 consists of 13 residues. V was cut by 4 bases and J by 0 bases, with 8 bases left in between. Germline assignment: CDR1 SGHRS and CDR2 YFSETQ.

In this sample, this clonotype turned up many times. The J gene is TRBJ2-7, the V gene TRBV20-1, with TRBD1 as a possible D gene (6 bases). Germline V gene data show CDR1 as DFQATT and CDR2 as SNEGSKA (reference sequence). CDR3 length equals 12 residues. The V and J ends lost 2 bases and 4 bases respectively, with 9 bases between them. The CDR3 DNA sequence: TGCAGTGCTAGATTGAGGGGGTACGAGCAGTACTTC. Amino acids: CSARLRGYEQYF.